What follows describes a single T cell receptor (beta chain). The target of this receptor is not known. No base quality values were provided; no much bigger clone lies one nucleotide off. This sample is part of a study of Ad26.COV2.S vaccination and SARS-CoV-2 variants (dated by TCRdb to about 2021). Regarding the research as a whole: Vaccine-arm donors were drawn from COV1001, a multicentre, randomized, double-blind, placebo-controlled phase I-IIa trial of Ad26.COV2.S in healthy adults. Sequencing of the TCRbeta repertoire served to evaluate the specificity and breadth of SARS-CoV-2-reactive T cell receptors following Ad26.COV2.S vaccination. Trial participants were randomized into five groups of five: low-dose or high-dose Ad26.COV2.S given once or twice, or placebo on both occasions. A total of 32 samples were included in the TCR-sequenced set, comprising around 19 Ad26.COV2.S vaccine recipients, 5 placebo recipients and 8 SARS-CoV-2 convalescent individuals. Blinding of investigators to trial group allocation was maintained during experiments and outcome assessment. Ad26.COV2.S was given intramuscularly at 5x10^10 or 1x10^11 viral particles, as a single shot or as two shots 56 days apart. General study outcomes and caveats: After vaccination, spike-specific CD8+ and CD4+ T cell responses were reported to show substantial breadth. The study was not powered to compare responses between vaccine doses or regimens. Ad26.COV2.S recipients had higher spike-specific TCR breadth than placebo recipients (P = 0.0014). Vaccine and placebo recipients had similar non-spike TCR breadth, a finding consistent with the vaccine containing only spike. The authors noted that the TCR breadth and depth analyses may have underestimated total T cell responses.

The treatment or condition label of this sample denotes: about 20 received Ad26.COV2.S at low or high dose, single or two shots; about five received placebo; per-sample allocation not given. For vaccine and placebo recipients, repertoires were sequenced using samples collected on day 63 after the first injection. Between 29 July and 7 August 2020, Cohort 1b enrolled about two dozen adults aged 18-55 years at one site in Boston, USA. Ad26.COV2.S consisted of a replication-incompetent adenovirus type 26 vector by which a prefusion-stabilized SARS-CoV-2 spike protein from the original Wuhan strain was expressed. V loses 6 bases, J loses 8 bases, and the germline ends lie 17 bases apart. CDR1 and CDR2, per the germline V gene, are MDHEN and SYDVKM. The CDR3 spans 14 residues, from the cysteine through the phenylalanine. Only the CDR3 region is kept as DNA, spanning 42 bases read in frame from base 1.

The immunoSEQ Assay was used to sequence TCRbeta CDR3 regions. After extraction, genomic DNA underwent amplification by bias-controlled multiplex PCR, followed by high-throughput sequencing. The authors' analysis ran thus. To quantify the absolute abundance of each unique TCRbeta CDR3 region, sequences were collapsed and filtered. T cell fraction was estimated by normalization of TCRbeta template counts to usable DNA, with usable DNA being measured through amplification of reference genes present in all nucleated cells. Repertoire TCRs were annotated as SARS-CoV-2-specific by exact matching of V gene, CDR3 amino acid sequence and J gene to a known reactive TCR set. MIRA supplied the reference SARS-CoV-2 TCR set, which was filtered for enrichment in COVID-19-positive ImmuneCODE repertoires so that public or cross-reactive TCRs were removed. Using the MIRA antigens, annotated TCRs were further analysed by specific ORF or by position within an ORF. Breadth was defined as annotated unique rearrangements over total unique productive rearrangements; depth was the summed frequency of those rearrangements. TCR breadth was compared between groups using two-sided Wilcoxon rank-sum tests. Imported from immuneACCESS, the table was reduced by TCRdb to in-frame sequences with V and J called. These copies leave out some clones; in studies compared against another copy, an unresolved V gene accounts for under half, and the cause of the remainder is not known. That table is the source of V, J and clone size, and D and trimming were worked out from the DNA. The sample profile shows 450,000 to 550,000 clones; approximately 90% of them were found once. The ten largest clones capture about 1.5% of the sample.

The material sequenced was peripheral blood, taken in a trial of Ad26.COV2.S vaccine versus placebo. This sequence originates from a person aged 18-65 years who received the Ad26.COV2.S COVID-19 vaccine or a placebo. The V gene is TRBV28 and the J gene is TRBJ2-4; TRBD1 is a possible D gene, resting on 6 matching bases. The nucleotides are TGTGCCAGCAGAACCTTAGGGGGACGGGACATTCAGTACTTC. Its protein is CASRTLGGRDIQYF.